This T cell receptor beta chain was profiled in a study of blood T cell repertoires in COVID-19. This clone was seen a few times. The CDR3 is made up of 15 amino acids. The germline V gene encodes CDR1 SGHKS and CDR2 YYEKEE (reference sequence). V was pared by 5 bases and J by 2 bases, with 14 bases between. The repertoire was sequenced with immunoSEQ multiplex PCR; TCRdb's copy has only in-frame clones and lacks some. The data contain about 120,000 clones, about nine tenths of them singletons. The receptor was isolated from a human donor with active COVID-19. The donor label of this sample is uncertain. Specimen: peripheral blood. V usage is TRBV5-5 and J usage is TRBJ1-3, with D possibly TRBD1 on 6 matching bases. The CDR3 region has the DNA TGTGCCAGCAGTTATACAGGGACCCCTGGAAACACCATATATTTT. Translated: CASSYTGTPGNTIYF. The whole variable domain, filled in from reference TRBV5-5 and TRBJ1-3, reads DAGVTQSPTHLIKTRGQQVTLRCSPISGHKSVSWYQQVLGQGPQFIFQYYEKEERGRGNFPDRFSARQFPNYSSELNVNALLLGDSALYLCASSYTGTPGNTIYFGEGSWLTVV.